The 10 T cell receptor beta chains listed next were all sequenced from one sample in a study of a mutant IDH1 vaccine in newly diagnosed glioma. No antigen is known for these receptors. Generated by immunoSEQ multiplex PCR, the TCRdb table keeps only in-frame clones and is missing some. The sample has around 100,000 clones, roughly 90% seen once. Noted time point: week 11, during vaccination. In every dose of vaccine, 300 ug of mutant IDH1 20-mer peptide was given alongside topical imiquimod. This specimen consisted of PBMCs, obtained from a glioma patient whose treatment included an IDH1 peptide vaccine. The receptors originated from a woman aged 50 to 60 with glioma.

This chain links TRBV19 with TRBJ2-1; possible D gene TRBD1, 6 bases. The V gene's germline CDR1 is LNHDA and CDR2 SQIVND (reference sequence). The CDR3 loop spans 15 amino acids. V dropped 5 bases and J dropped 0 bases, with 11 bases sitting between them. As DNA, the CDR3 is TGTGCCAGTAGTCTTCAGGGGAGCTCCTACAATGAGCAGTTCTTC. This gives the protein CASSLQGSSYNEQFF.

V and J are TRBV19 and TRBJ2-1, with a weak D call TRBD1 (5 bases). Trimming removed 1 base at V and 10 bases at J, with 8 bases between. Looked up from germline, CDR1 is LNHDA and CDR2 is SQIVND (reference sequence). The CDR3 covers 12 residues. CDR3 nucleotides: TGTGCCAGTAGTATAGGGACACTGGAGCAGTTCTTC. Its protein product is CASSIGTLEQFF.

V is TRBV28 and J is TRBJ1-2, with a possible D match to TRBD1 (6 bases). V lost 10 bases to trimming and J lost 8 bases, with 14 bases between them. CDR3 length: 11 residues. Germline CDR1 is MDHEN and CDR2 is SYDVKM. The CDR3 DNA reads TGTGCCACCATACAGGGTCACGGCTACACCTTC. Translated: CATIQGHGYTF.

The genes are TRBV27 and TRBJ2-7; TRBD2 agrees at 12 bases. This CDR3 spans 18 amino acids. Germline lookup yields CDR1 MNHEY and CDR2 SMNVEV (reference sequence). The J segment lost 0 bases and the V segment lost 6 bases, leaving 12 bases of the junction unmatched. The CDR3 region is CASRLGASGRASSYEQYF. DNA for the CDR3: TGTGCCAGCAGACTAGGGGCTAGCGGGAGGGCCTCCTCCTACGAGCAGTACTTC.

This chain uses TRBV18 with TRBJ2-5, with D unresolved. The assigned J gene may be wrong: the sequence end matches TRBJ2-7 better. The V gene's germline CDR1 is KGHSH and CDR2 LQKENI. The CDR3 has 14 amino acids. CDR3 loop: CASSPLDGNYEQYF. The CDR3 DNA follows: TGTGCCAGCTCACCATTAGACGGAAACTACGAGCAGTACTTC.

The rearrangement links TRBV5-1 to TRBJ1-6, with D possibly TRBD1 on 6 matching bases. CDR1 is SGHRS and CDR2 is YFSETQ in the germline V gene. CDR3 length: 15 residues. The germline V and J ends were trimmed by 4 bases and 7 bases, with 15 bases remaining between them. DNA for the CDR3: TGCGCCAGCAGCGCGCAGGGGACGGGAAATTCACCCCTCCACTTT. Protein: CASSAQGTGNSPLHF. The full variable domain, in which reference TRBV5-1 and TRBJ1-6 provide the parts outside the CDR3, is KAGVTQTPRYLIKTRGQQVTLSCSPISGHRSVSWYQQTPGQGLQFLFEYFSETQRNKGNFPGRFSGRQFSNSRSEMNVSTLELGDSALYLCASSAQGTGNSPLHFGNGTRLTVT.

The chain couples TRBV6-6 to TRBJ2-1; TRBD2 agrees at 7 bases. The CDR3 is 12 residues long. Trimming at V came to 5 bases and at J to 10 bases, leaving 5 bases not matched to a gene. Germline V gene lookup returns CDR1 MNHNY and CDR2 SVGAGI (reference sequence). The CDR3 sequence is CASSQTGGEQFF. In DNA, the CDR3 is TGTGCCAGCAGTCAGACCGGGGGGGAGCAGTTCTTC.

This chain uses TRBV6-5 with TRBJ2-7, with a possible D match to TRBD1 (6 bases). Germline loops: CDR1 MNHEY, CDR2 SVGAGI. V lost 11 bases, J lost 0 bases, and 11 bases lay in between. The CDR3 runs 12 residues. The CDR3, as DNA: TGTGCCGGGGGCGTCAGCTCCTACGAGCAGTACTTC. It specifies CAGGVSSYEQYF.

The CDR3 loop is CASSLARSRLPYNEQFF. The DNA for the CDR3 is TGTGCCAGCAGTTTAGCGAGGTCACGACTCCCCTACAATGAGCAGTTCTTC. The V and J genes are TRBV28 and TRBJ2-1, with D unresolved. V lost 2 bases to trimming and J lost 2 bases, with 16 bases between them. The germline V gene encodes CDR1 MDHEN and CDR2 SYDVKM. CDR3 length: 17 residues.

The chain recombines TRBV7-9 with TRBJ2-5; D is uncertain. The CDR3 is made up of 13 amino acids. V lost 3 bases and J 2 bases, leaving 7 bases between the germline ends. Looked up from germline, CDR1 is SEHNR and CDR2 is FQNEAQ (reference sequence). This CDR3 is CASSFLRQETQYF. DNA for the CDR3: TGTGCCAGCAGCTTCCTCAGACAAGAGACCCAGTACTTC.